These T cell receptor beta chains were read from a single sample in a study of cytomegalovirus exposure and HLA in healthy donors. Measured with immunoSEQ multiplex PCR; TCRdb has only the in-frame clones, and not every one. The top ten clones hold 3.8% of a sample with about 190,000 clones, about 84% of them seen once. The specimen sequenced was PBMCs. The receptors derive from a man in his fifties in good health and CMV-seronegative. Each CDR3 is given with its conserved first and last residue.

v_gene: TRBV15
CDR3aa: CATSSTGASTDTQYF

v_gene: TRBV7-9
CDR3aa: CASSLRESEQYF

v_gene: TRBV4-3
CDR3aa: CASSQMGQGQSTDTQYF

v_gene: TRBV7-9
CDR3aa: CSTSGLAGGLSYPDTQYF

v_gene: TRBV5-6
CDR3aa: CASSKGGVKLHEQYF

v_gene: TRBV29-1
CDR3aa: CSGRQGANTGELFF

v_gene: TRBV29-1
CDR3aa: CSVSSGGIQPQHF

v_gene: TRBV7-2
CDR3aa: CASSPGQGSEQYF

v_gene: TRBV19
CDR3aa: CASSLGAVPGELFF

v_gene: TRBV4-3
CDR3aa: CASSPQEVRGIVFF

v_gene: TRBV4-3
CDR3aa: CASSQEGNRMFAKLFF

v_gene: TRBV10-3
CDR3aa: CAISEREVNEQFF

v_gene: TRBV7-3
CDR3aa: CASSSRLASYNEQFF

v_gene: TRBV5-1
CDR3aa: CASSPTSGPTDTQYF

v_gene: TRBV27
CDR3aa: CASRAKGFGGNQPQHF

v_gene: TRBV4-3
CDR3aa: CASSQAADRNNSPLHF

v_gene: TRBV6-1
CDR3aa: CASSESGDGNTIYF

v_gene: TRBV5-1
CDR3aa: CASSLGLGLAGNSPLHF

v_gene: TRBV9
CDR3aa: CASSVRAGIPYNEQFF

v_gene: TRBV9
CDR3aa: CASSVTGVANTEAFF

v_gene: TRBV7-2
CDR3aa: CASSLLREQGGYTF

v_gene: TRBV5-4
CDR3aa: CASSHGGRGDTQYF

v_gene: TRBV19
CDR3aa: CASSVGLEKLFF

v_gene: TRBV20-1
CDR3aa: CSARGGDIQYF

v_gene: TRBV4-1
CDR3aa: CASSQDNTSGDTDTQYF

v_gene: TRBV7-8
CDR3aa: CASSLMAVYEQYF

v_gene: TRBV4-1
CDR3aa: CASSQVGQGPNYGYTF

v_gene: TRBV5-8
CDR3aa: CASSPDRLLSYEQYF

v_gene: TRBV5-6
CDR3aa: CASSFWPNSNQPQHF

v_gene: TRBV9
CDR3aa: CASSVARRGPDTQYF

v_gene: TRBV19
CDR3aa: CASSMGLSTEAFF

v_gene: TRBV18
CDR3aa: CASSPSTHRGMNTEAFF

v_gene: TRBV27
CDR3aa: CASSLQWAPGELFF

v_gene: TRBV7-8
CDR3aa: CASTPGDRDYEQYF

v_gene: TRBV5-1
CDR3aa: CASSREGSYEQYF

v_gene: TRBV2
CDR3aa: CASSEWGPGISGANVLTF

v_gene: TRBV2
CDR3aa: CASRQGIGTQYF

v_gene: TRBV7-2
CDR3aa: CASSLPGADTQYF

v_gene: TRBV7-2
CDR3aa: CASSYTYEQYF

v_gene: TRBV4-3
CDR3aa: CASSQDRSWTQYF

v_gene: TRBV11-3
CDR3aa: CASSRRRYTEAFF

v_gene: TRBV9
CDR3aa: CASSVDRGSDTQYF

v_gene: TRBV13
CDR3aa: CASSPVLGPYTGELFF

v_gene: TRBV5-4
CDR3aa: CASSGQGTDTQYF

v_gene: TRBV10-2
CDR3aa: CASRRDRGGEQYF

v_gene: TRBV4-2
CDR3aa: CASSQAAGGRMVGELFF

v_gene: TRBV29-1
CDR3aa: CSVQGPDTQYF

v_gene: TRBV6-5
CDR3aa: CASSSGGLGNTIYF

v_gene: TRBV4-3
CDR3aa: CASSQGLVGVNYGYTF

v_gene: TRBV5-6
CDR3aa: CASSFQTGVGELFF

v_gene: TRBV7-9
CDR3aa: CASSVLPGQSNTGELFF

v_gene: TRBV5-8
CDR3aa: CASCWTVGQPQHF

v_gene: TRBV5-1
CDR3aa: CASSLGLVSYEQYF

v_gene: TRBV9
CDR3aa: CASSENRGGNTGELFF

v_gene: TRBV6-5
CDR3aa: CASSYRDRVYTF

v_gene: TRBV10-3
CDR3aa: CAIKDTGATGELFF

v_gene: TRBV19
CDR3aa: CASSPTGNSPLHF

v_gene: TRBV6-5
CDR3aa: CASSFPSSPAKNIQYF

v_gene: TRBV27
CDR3aa: CASNYRAGTEAFF